In this sample, the clone carrying this T cell receptor beta chain turned up many times. Its cognate antigen is unknown. This entry is derived from a study of regulatory T cells in long-lasting Graves disease. The study's findings and limits: TCR diversity was lower in persistent than newly diagnosed Graves' disease. Persistent patients shared more public clonotypes (approximately 2,700) than newly diagnosed patients (over 900). Accuracy may have been reduced by the small sample size.

Arm-PCR of CDR3 regions with iRepertoire HTBI primers generated TCR beta libraries. MiXCR was run by TCRdb on the multiplex PCR reads, yielding one entry per CDR3 protein. The table has around 240,000 distinct CDR3 sequences, under 20% seen once. This CDR3 comprises 15 residues. Trimming removed 3 bases from V and 4 bases from J, with 13 bases in between. CDR1 SGHTA and CDR2 FQGNSA come from the germline V gene. Noted time point: newly diagnosed GD, antithyroid drugs for less than 3 months. From RNA extracted from PBMCs, the TCR library was made. This sample was also put to use in a study of T cells in Graves' hyperthyroidism and ophthalmopathy. In that study: In the first-round RT-PCR of the TCR CDR3, the HTBI primer set was used.

The rearrangement uses TRBV7-2 and TRBJ1-3; a weak D match, TRBD1 (5 bases). The sequence derives from a woman between 25 and 40 years old with Graves disease. The sequencing here drew on peripheral blood mononuclear cells (PBMCs), taken at new diagnosis, from a patient treated with antithyroid drugs. The CDR3 spells CASSFSAGSGNTIYF. CDR3 bases: TGTGCCAGCAGCTTCTCAGCAGGGAGCGGAAACACCATATATTTT. The full variable domain, rest sourced from reference TRBV7-2 and TRBJ1-3, is GAGVSQSPSNKVTEKGKDVELRCDPISGHTALYWYRQSLGQGLEFLIYFQGNSAPDKSGLPSDRFSAERTGGSVSTLTIQRTQQEDSAVYLCASSFSAGSGNTIYFGEGSWLTVV.